A selection of T cell receptor beta chains follows, all from one sample in a study of shared T cell receptors in the human thymus. Produced via immunoSEQ multiplex PCR; TCRdb's table is partial and in-frame only. The profile shows some 640,000 clones, 70% to 90% of them singletons. The sample was also reused in another study, on human thymus T cells.

Sample: thymocytes. The receptors derive from a boy younger than two with a congenital heart defect. Each CDR3 is given without its conserved first and last residue. D genes are given only for firm matches.

j_gene,d_gene,v_gene,CDR3aa
TRBJ2-3,TRBD1,TRBV6-1,ASSEEGQGDADTQY
TRBJ1-4,.,TRBV4-1,ASSLSFIATNEKLF
TRBJ2-1,TRBD1,TRBV5-4,ASSKGTASYNEQF
TRBJ2-7,TRBD2,TRBV7-2,ASSLIGGRESYEQY
TRBJ1-6,TRBD1,TRBV30,AWSTMDRVNSPLH
TRBJ1-1,.,TRBV6-6,ASSYSRDTEAF
TRBJ1-1,.,TRBV28,ASKVGGVTEAF
TRBJ1-1,TRBD1,TRBV29-1,SVGGTEGLNTEAF
TRBJ2-3,.,TRBV5-5,ASSLAGIGPDTQY
TRBJ2-1,.,TRBV4-2,ASSQDSWADGYNEQF
TRBJ1-5,.,TRBV5-4,ASSLVGLSNQPQH
TRBJ1-5,.,TRBV30,AWSVYDPRGGGQPQH
TRBJ2-5,.,TRBV7-9,ASSLQGWNETQY
TRBJ2-1,TRBD2,TRBV7-9,ASSLITSGSYNEQF
TRBJ1-1,TRBD1,TRBV7-9,ASSLGDRVILEAF
TRBJ2-7,TRBD1,TRBV6-6,ASSPTGGREQY
TRBJ1-5,.,TRBV10-1,ASSARESNQPQH
TRBJ2-7,TRBD1,TRBV10-2,ASSGPRDRVSYEQY
TRBJ1-5,.,TRBV25-1,LKSGYNQPQH
TRBJ2-1,TRBD2,TRBV9,ASSPQPGELAGDYYYNEQF
TRBJ1-2,TRBD1,TRBV28,ASSLTQGAKGYT
TRBJ1-1,.,TRBV2,ASNRQVLNTEAF
TRBJ1-1,TRBD1,TRBV6-1,ASSEGTDRDLAF
TRBJ1-1,.,TRBV5-4,ASSWGENGEAF
TRBJ1-1,.,TRBV27,ASSATANTEAF
TRBJ1-1,TRBD1,TRBV2,ASRSRDRNLMNTEAF
TRBJ1-1,TRBD1,TRBV10-3,AISEEGARTEAF